Listed below are T cell receptor beta chains from one sample, sequenced in a study of type 1 regulatory T cells. Antigens for these TCRs are unknown. MiXCR was run by TCRdb on the reads, yielding one entry per CDR3 protein. The sample shows around 64,000 distinct CDR3 sequences, 20% of them seen only once. The sequencing input was cultured type 1 regulatory T (Tr1) cells, either the whole culture or a sorted fraction (not recorded which). The receptor source for this set is a human donor in good health. Both conserved end residues are part of each CDR3. The D gene is left open where the match is weak. Clone sizes are given selectively: once, few, many, or a class where the clone is expanded.

TRBJ2-5,TRBV7-8,.,.,CASSLAQGTQYF,TGTGCCAGCAGCTTAGCGCAAGGGACCCAGTACTTC
TRBJ2-3,TRBV7-2,.,TRBD1,CATSLRLGTVNTDTQYF,TGTGCCACCAGCTTAAGGCTGGGGACAGTGAACACAGATACGCAGTATTTT
TRBJ2-7,TRBV2,.,.,CASSETGILYEQYF,TGTGCCAGCAGCGAGACAGGCATACTCTACGAGCAGTACTTC
TRBJ1-1,TRBV20-1,few,TRBD1,CSALDRLEAFF,TGCAGTGCTCTGGACAGGCTTGAAGCTTTCTTT
TRBJ1-1,TRBV3-1,many,.,CASSHIADTEAFF,TGTGCCAGCAGCCACATAGCGGACACTGAAGCTTTCTTT
TRBJ2-6,TRBV5-1,many,.,CASSLIPVSGANVLTF,TGCGCCAGCAGCTTGATCCCGGTCTCTGGGGCCAACGTCCTGACTTTC
TRBJ1-2,TRBV9,few,.,CASSSSRADYGYTF,TGTGCCAGCAGCTCTAGCCGGGCGGACTATGGCTACACCTTC
TRBJ2-5,TRBV12-3/TRBV12-4,few,.,CASTLGETQYF,TGTGCCAGCACCTTGGGGGAGACCCAGTACTTC
TRBJ1-4,TRBV7-9,few,.,CASSLDFAANEKLFF,TGTGCCAGCAGTTTAGACTTCGCGGCTAATGAAAAACTGTTTTTT
TRBJ2-1,TRBV5-1,few,TRBD2,CASSPRLAGTSSYNEQFF,TGCGCCAGCAGCCCCCGACTAGCGGGAACGAGCTCCTACAATGAGCAGTTCTTC
TRBJ2-5,TRBV20-1,few,TRBD2,CSASTSGYQETQYF,TGCAGTGCCTCAACTAGCGGGTATCAAGAGACCCAGTACTTC
TRBJ2-5,TRBV5-6,.,TRBD1,CASRGGSRKETQYF,TGTGCCAGCCGAGGGGGCAGTCGAAAAGAGACCCAGTACTTC
TRBJ2-1,TRBV2,many,.,CASTYYSEGEQFF,TGTGCCAGCACATATTACTCCGAGGGGGAGCAGTTCTTC
TRBJ2-7,TRBV4-2,few,.,CASSQDDKGSYEQYF,TGTGCCAGCAGCCAGGACGACAAAGGTAGTTACGAGCAGTACTTC
TRBJ2-5,TRBV27,.,TRBD2,CASRGFDLAGVQTQYF,TGTGCCAGCAGGGGGTTCGATCTAGCGGGAGTGCAGACCCAGTACTTC
TRBJ1-5,TRBV12-3/TRBV12-4,few,TRBD1,CASSPGEGQGARQPQHF,TGTGCCAGCAGTCCGGGTGAGGGACAGGGGGCGCGGCAGCCCCAGCATTTT
TRBJ2-3,TRBV5-1,.,TRBD1,CASSRDRLISTDTQYF,TGCGCCAGCAGTAGGGACAGGTTGATTAGCACAGATACGCAGTATTTT
TRBJ1-6,TRBV27,.,TRBD1,CASSSVQGANSPLHF,TGTGCCAGCAGTTCCGTACAGGGGGCGAATTCACCCCTCCACTTT
TRBJ1-2,TRBV20-1,.,.,CSARRFGLGNGYTF,TGCAGTGCTCGCAGATTTGGGCTCGGTAATGGCTACACCTTC
TRBJ1-1,TRBV30,.,.,CAWTATGIDTEAFF,TGTGCCTGGACCGCGACAGGTATTGACACTGAAGCTTTCTTT
TRBJ1-5,TRBV18,.,.,CASSPGYSNQPQHF,TGTGCCAGCTCACCAGGGTATAGCAATCAGCCCCAGCATTTT
TRBJ1-6,TRBV7-9,few,TRBD1,CASSPGTGPNSPLHF,TGTGCCAGCAGCCCTGGGACAGGTCCGAATTCACCCCTCCACTTT
TRBJ1-5,TRBV7-9,many,.,CASSLSGPSGNQPQHF,TGTGCCAGCAGCTTATCGGGGCCTTCGGGCAATCAGCCCCAGCATTTT
TRBJ1-3,TRBV20-1,few,.,CSASVGNTIYF,TGCAGTGCTAGTGTGGGAAACACCATATATTTT
TRBJ1-1,TRBV5-1,.,TRBD1,CASSPRGTGGTEAFF,TGCGCCAGCAGCCCGAGGGGGACAGGTGGCACTGAAGCTTTCTTT
TRBJ2-4,TRBV5-1,few,.,CASSFGGGGADIQYF,TGCGCCAGCAGCTTCGGTGGAGGGGGCGCGGACATTCAGTACTTC
TRBJ2-2,TRBV6-6,once,.,CASSGRGTGELIF,TGTGCCAGCAGTGGTCGGGGCACCGGGGAGCTGATTTTT
TRBJ1-5,TRBV12-3/TRBV12-4,many,TRBD1,CASSPTGGEAQPQHF,TGTGCCAGCAGTCCAACAGGGGGAGAGGCTCAGCCCCAGCATTTT
TRBJ1-5,TRBV2,.,TRBD1,CASSFLGTANNQPQHF,TGTGCCAGCAGTTTTTTGGGGACAGCAAATAATCAGCCCCAGCATTTT